This section outlines one TCR beta chain sequence together with its context. This CDR3 region has 18 residues. Germline loops: CDR1 SGDLS, CDR2 YYNGEE. V lost 4 bases and J lost 1; bases outside the gene matches: 5. Methods used by the authors: Amplification from reference gene primers served as the basis for estimated nucleated cell counts. Profiling relied on immunoSEQ multiplex PCR, and the TCRdb table lists in-frame clones only, not all of them. From that table come the V and J calls and clone size; the DNA was used to work out D and trimming. There are about 480,000 clones in the sample; approximately 88% occur only once, and around 7.8% lies in the top ten. The data belong to a study of blood T cell repertoires in COVID-19. The overall study: T cells, B-cell-depleted T cells, or PBMCs provided the cDNA or gDNA that served as material.

The source of this sequence is a woman between 45 and 65 years old with COVID-19, enrolled during active disease. What was sequenced was peripheral blood. The chain couples TRBV9 to TRBJ2-6; 13 nucleotides align to TRBD2. The CDR3 loop is CASSLRLAGGSGANVLTF. CDR3 DNA: TGTGCCAGCAGCCTCCGACTAGCGGGGGGATCTGGGGCCAACGTCCTGACTTTC.